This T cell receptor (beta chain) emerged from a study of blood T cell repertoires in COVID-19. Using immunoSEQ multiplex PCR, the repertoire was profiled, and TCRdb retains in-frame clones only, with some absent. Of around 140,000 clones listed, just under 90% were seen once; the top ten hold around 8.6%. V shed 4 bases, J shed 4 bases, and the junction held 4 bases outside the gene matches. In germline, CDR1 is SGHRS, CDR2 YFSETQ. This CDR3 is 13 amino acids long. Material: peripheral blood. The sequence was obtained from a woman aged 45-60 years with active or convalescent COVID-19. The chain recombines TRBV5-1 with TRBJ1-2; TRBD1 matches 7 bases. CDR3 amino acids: CASSQGGSYGYTF. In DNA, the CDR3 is TGCGCCAGCAGCCAGGGGGGTTCCTATGGCTACACCTTC.